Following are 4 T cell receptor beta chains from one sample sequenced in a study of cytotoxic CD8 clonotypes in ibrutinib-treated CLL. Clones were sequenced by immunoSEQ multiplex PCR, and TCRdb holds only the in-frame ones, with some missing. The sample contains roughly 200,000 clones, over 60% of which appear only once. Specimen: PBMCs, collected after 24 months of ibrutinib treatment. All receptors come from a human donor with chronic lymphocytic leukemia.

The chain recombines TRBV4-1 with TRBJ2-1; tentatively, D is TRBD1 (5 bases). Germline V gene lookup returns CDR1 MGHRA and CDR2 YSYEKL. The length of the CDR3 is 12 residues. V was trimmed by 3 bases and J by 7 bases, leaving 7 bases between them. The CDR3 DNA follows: TGCGCCAGCAGCCACTCAGGGAATGAGCAGTTCTTC. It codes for CASSHSGNEQFF.

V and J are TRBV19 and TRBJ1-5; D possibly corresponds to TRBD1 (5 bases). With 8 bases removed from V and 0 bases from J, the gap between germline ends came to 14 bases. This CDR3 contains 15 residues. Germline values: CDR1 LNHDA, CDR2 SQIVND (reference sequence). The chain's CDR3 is CASDIRVYSNQPQHF. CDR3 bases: TGTGCCAGTGATATCAGGGTATATAGCAATCAGCCCCAGCATTTT.

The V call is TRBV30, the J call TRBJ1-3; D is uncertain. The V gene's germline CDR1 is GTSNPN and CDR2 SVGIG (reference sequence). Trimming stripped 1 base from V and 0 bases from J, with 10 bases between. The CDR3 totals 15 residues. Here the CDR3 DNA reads TGTGCCTGGAGTGGGGTCGGATTCTCTGGAAACACCATATATTTT. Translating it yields CAWSGVGFSGNTIYF.

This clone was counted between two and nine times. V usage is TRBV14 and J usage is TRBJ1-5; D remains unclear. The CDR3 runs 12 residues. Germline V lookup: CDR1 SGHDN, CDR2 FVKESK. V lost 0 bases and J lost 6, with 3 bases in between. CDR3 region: CASSQDSQPQHF. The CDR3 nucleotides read TGTGCCAGCAGCCAAGACAGTCAGCCCCAGCATTTT.